In its sample, the clone carrying this T cell receptor beta chain was seen many times. Its antigen remains unidentified. This sample stems from a study of T cell repertoires in cytomegalovirus infection. Study background: The public TCR beta signatures pointed to both CMV infection and matching HLA type. Study results and caveats: Dominant in the ex vivo response were TCR beta clonotypes restricted by HLA-C and specific for CMV.

The CDR3 contains 17 residues. From germline, CDR1 is SGHTA and CDR2 FQGNSA. V lost 0 bases, J lost 3 bases, and 15 bases lay in between. TCRdb used MiXCR to reprocess the reads, holding one entry per CDR3 protein. The table shows 230,000 or so distinct CDR3 sequences, with 35% to 40% occurring only once. Sequenced here: CD8+ T cells from cultured PBMCs, sampled from culture after CMV antigen stimulation. The clonotype originates from a human donor in good health (CMV status not recorded). Some clones in this sample may be carry-over from other donors' samples. The chain joins TRBV7-2 to TRBJ2-1, with D possibly called TRBD1 or TRBD2 (5 bases each). The CDR3 is CASSLAAFGDLYNEQFF. DNA for the CDR3: TGTGCCAGCAGCTTAGCCGCCTTTGGGGACCTCTACAATGAGCAGTTCTTC. Full variable domain (missing parts from reference TRBV7-2 and TRBJ2-1): GAGVSQSPSNKVTEKGKDVELRCDPISGHTALYWYRQSLGQGLEFLIYFQGNSAPDKSGLPSDRFSAERTGGSVSTLTIQRTQQEDSAVYLCASSLAAFGDLYNEQFFGPGTRLTVL.